What follows are 27 T cell receptor beta chains derived from one specimen sequenced in a study of graft-versus-host responses after intestinal transplantation. Antigens of these TCRs are unknown. TCRdb keeps only in-frame clones here, not all; method: immunoSEQ multiplex PCR. The sample gives some 97,000 clones, roughly 84% of which show up once; around 0.86% is in the top ten. The material was unstimulated CD4+ T cells sorted from spleen or lymph node cells, obtained before transplant. The receptor source for this set is a human donor who was the organ donor for an intestinal transplant.

The sample holds a few counts of this clone. The CDR3 region is CASSNFQYTGELFF. For the CDR3, the DNA is TGTGCCAGTAGTAATTTCCAGTACACCGGGGAGCTGTTTTTT. V and J are TRBV19 and TRBJ2-2; D gene unclear. Germline loops: CDR1 LNHDA, CDR2 SQIVND (reference sequence). The V end lost 4 bases, the J end lost 3 bases, and 9 bases lay between the germline ends. The length of the CDR3 is 14 residues. The whole variable domain, remainder taken from reference TRBV19 and TRBJ2-2, is DGGITQSPKYLFRKEGQNVTLSCEQNLNHDAMYWYRQDPGQGLRLIYYSQIVNDFQKGDIAEGYSVSREKKESFPLTVTSAQKNPTAFYLCASSNFQYTGELFFGEGSRLTVL.

This chain uses TRBV10-2 with TRBJ1-1; D might be TRBD1 (6 bases). This CDR3 spans 14 amino acids. Trimming took off 4 bases at V and 3 bases at J, with 12 bases between the two ends. The germline V gene encodes CDR1 WSHSY and CDR2 SAAADI. CDR3 in amino acids: CASSAQGYHTEAFF. The CDR3 bases are TGCGCCAGCAGTGCACAGGGTTATCACACTGAAGCTTTCTTT.

This sequence joins TRBV10-3 and TRBJ2-7; D is possibly TRBD2 (7 bases). V dropped 7 bases and J dropped 0 bases, with 13 bases sitting between them. Germline lookup yields CDR1 ENHRY and CDR2 SYGVKD. There are 14 residues in the CDR3. The CDR3 DNA is TGTGCCATCACGGGGGGCCCGGGCTCCTACGAGCAGTACTTC. It encodes CAITGGPGSYEQYF.

This chain uses TRBV5-1 with TRBJ2-2; no firm D call. The germline V gene has CDR1 SGHRS and CDR2 YFSETQ. Trimming pared 0 bases from V and 5 bases from J, leaving 14 bases between. The CDR3 length is 16 residues. As DNA, the CDR3 is TGCGCCAGCAGCTTGGGTGTGACCACTCTAACCGGGGAGCTGTTTTTT. This translates into CASSLGVTTLTGELFF.

The chain carries TRBV11-2 and TRBJ2-5; the D gene is possibly TRBD1 (6 bases). CDR1 is SGHAT and CDR2 is FQNNGV in the germline V gene. Deletions cut 5 bases from V and 5 bases from J, with 18 bases between. The CDR3 is 15 residues long. CDR3 nucleotides: TGTGCCAGCAGCCCCCGTGGGGGCGGTGGTGAGACCCAGTACTTC. It is translated as CASSPRGGGGETQYF.

This chain uses TRBV5-6 with TRBJ1-5; no reliable D call. The germline V gene has CDR1 SGHDT and CDR2 YYEEEE. The CDR3 is 14 residues long. With 3 bases removed from V and 7 bases from J, the gap between germline ends came to 14 bases. DNA for the CDR3: TGTGCCAGCAGCTCCCTTGGGGTGGTACAGCCCCAGCATTTT. It is translated as CASSSLGVVQPQHF.

The J gene is TRBJ1-1, the V gene TRBV6-5; D possibly corresponds to TRBD1 (5 bases). Trimming left V 4 bases short and J 1 base short, with 10 bases between. Germline values: CDR1 MNHEY, CDR2 SVGAGI. This CDR3 has 14 amino acids. The CDR3 region is CASSWAGSNTEAFF. Written as DNA, the CDR3 is TGTGCCAGCAGTTGGGCAGGGTCGAACACTGAAGCTTTCTTT.

The rearrangement links TRBV30 to TRBJ1-2, with D hard to call. Trimming shortened V by 5 bases and J by 8 bases, and 12 bases separated the two germline ends. Germline loops: CDR1 GTSNPN, CDR2 SVGIG (reference sequence). This CDR3 region has 11 residues. In DNA, the CDR3 is TGTGCCTGGTCTCACAAGCGGGGCTACACCTTC. It is translated as CAWSHKRGYTF.

The J gene is TRBJ2-2, the V gene TRBV11-2; D remains unclear. The CDR3 runs to 13 residues. V lost 1 base to trimming and J lost 5 bases, with 5 bases between them. CDR1 and CDR2 (germline): SGHAT, FQNNGV. The DNA for the CDR3 is TGTGCCAGCAGCTTAGTTGCTACCGGGGAGCTGTTTTTT. Translation gives CASSLVATGELFF.

V is TRBV18 and J is TRBJ1-1; no reliable D call. The CDR3 contains 15 residues. Trimming stripped 6 bases from V and 0 bases from J, with 14 bases between. Per germline, CDR1 KGHSH and CDR2 LQKENI. CDR3 protein: CASSRTGSLNTEAFF. The DNA for the CDR3 is TGTGCCAGCTCGCGGACGGGGAGCCTGAACACTGAAGCTTTCTTT.

The V and J genes are TRBV28 and TRBJ1-3; D possibly corresponds to TRBD1 (5 bases). This CDR3 comprises 15 residues. Per the germline V gene, CDR1 is MDHEN and CDR2 is SYDVKM. Trimming removed 2 bases at V and 0 bases at J, with 8 bases between. CDR3 in DNA: TGTGCCAGCAGTTTACGCGGGGGCTCTGGAAACACCATATATTTT. This translates into CASSLRGGSGNTIYF.

The chain has TRBV20-1 and TRBJ2-1; the D is unclear. The CDR3 covers 11 residues. The germline V and J ends were trimmed by 5 bases and 8 bases, with 10 bases remaining between them. Germline CDR1 and CDR2: DFQATT and SNEGSKA (reference sequence). The CDR3 nucleotides read TGCAGTGCTCAAAGTAGCTATGAGCAGTTCTTC. This sequence encodes CSAQSSYEQFF.

This chain connects TRBV15 to TRBJ2-3, with 11 nucleotides matching TRBD2. Germline-derived CDR1 and CDR2 are LNHNV and YYDKDF (reference sequence). This CDR3 spans 15 amino acids. Trimming cost V 3 bases and J 8 bases; bases outside gene matches: 7. CDR3: CATSSFTSGGFTQYF. CDR3 in DNA: TGTGCCACCAGCAGTTTTACTAGCGGGGGCTTTACGCAGTATTTT.

V gene TRBV18 combines with J gene TRBJ2-7, with TRBD2 identical over 8 bases. Germline CDR1 and CDR2: KGHSH and LQKENI. This CDR3 is 16 amino acids long. V lost 3 bases to trimming and J lost 1 base; unmatched junction nucleotides: 8. Here the CDR3 DNA reads TGTGCCAGCTCACCGTCGGCGCTAGCGGGTTCCTACGAGCAGTACTTC. It specifies CASSPSALAGSYEQYF.

The genes are TRBV15 and TRBJ2-5; the D is unclear. The CDR3 is made up of 14 amino acids. With 0 bases removed from V and 1 base from J, the gap between germline ends came to 6 bases. The germline V gene encodes CDR1 LNHNV and CDR2 YYDKDF (reference sequence). CDR3 nucleotide sequence: TGTGCCACCAGCAGAGATACCTTCCAAGAGACCCAGTACTTC. Translating gives CATSRDTFQETQYF.

The CDR3 loop is CASSLFRAEINEKLFF. In DNA form, the CDR3 reads TGTGCCAGCAGTTTATTTCGCGCGGAAATTAATGAAAAACTGTTTTTT. This chain uses TRBV27 with TRBJ1-4, with D unresolved. With 1 base removed from V and 4 bases from J, the gap between germline ends came to 13 bases. The CDR3 runs 16 residues. CDR1 MNHEY and CDR2 SMNVEV come from the germline V gene (reference sequence). Combining the CDR3 with reference TRBV27 and TRBJ1-4 gives the whole variable domain EAQVTQNPRYLITVTGKKLTVTCSQNMNHEYMSWYRQDPGLGLRQIYYSMNVEVTDKGDVPEGYKVSRKEKRNFPLILESPSPNQTSLYFCASSLFRAEINEKLFFGSGTQLSVL.

This rearrangement joins TRBV7-6 to TRBJ2-7, with D unclear. The germline gives CDR1 SGHVS, CDR2 FNYEAQ. Trimming took off 3 bases at V and 7 bases at J, with 16 bases between the two ends. The CDR3 has 14 residues. The CDR3: CASSFGSRSNEQYF. The CDR3 region has the DNA TGTGCCAGCAGCTTCGGTTCTCGATCAAATGAGCAGTACTTC.

This chain uses TRBV14 with TRBJ1-3; D is unclear. CDR1 is SGHDN and CDR2 is FVKESK in the germline V gene. The CDR3 loop spans 11 amino acids. The V gene lost 1 base and the J gene lost 10 bases, with 5 bases spanning the gap. DNA of the CDR3: TGTGCCAGCAGCCAAGTTAGTACCATATATTTT. It yields the protein CASSQVSTIYF.

The chain has TRBV2 and TRBJ1-1; the D gene is possibly TRBD1 (6 bases). Per the germline V gene, CDR1 is SNHLY and CDR2 is FYNNEI. This CDR3 is 14 amino acids long. V lost 6 bases, J lost 5 bases, and 16 bases lay in between. The CDR3 DNA is TGTGCCAGCAGACCACAGGGTCAGGGGACTGAAGCTTTCTTT. Translation: CASRPQGQGTEAFF.

This chain uses TRBV19 with TRBJ2-5; D is possibly TRBD1 or TRBD2 (5 bases each). Germline V gives CDR1 LNHDA, CDR2 SQIVND (reference sequence). The CDR3 consists of 13 residues. V lost 9 bases and J lost 0, with 11 bases in between. The CDR3 here is CASSRDHQETQYF. The CDR3 nucleotides are TGTGCCAGCTCACGGGACCACCAAGAGACCCAGTACTTC.

The chain couples TRBV10-3 to TRBJ1-1, with D uncertain. V was shortened by 0 bases and J by 2 bases, with 13 bases between the two germline ends. In germline, CDR1 is ENHRY, CDR2 SYGVKD. This CDR3 has 16 amino acids. The CDR3 reads CAISESGARLNTEAFF. The CDR3 DNA sequence: TGTGCCATCAGTGAGTCGGGTGCCAGATTAAACACTGAAGCTTTCTTT.

The rearrangement links TRBV2 to TRBJ2-1; 10 positions match TRBD2. The CDR3 spans 19 residues. J was trimmed by 3 bases and V by 6 bases; bases with no gene match: 17. Germline lookup yields CDR1 SNHLY and CDR2 FYNNEI. The CDR3 is CASSYPSGGAHLNYNEQFF. CDR3 in DNA: TGTGCCAGCAGCTACCCGAGCGGGGGGGCCCACCTTAACTACAATGAGCAGTTCTTC.

J is TRBJ1-2 and V is TRBV4-2; D not certain. Trimming left V 0 bases short and J 2 bases short, with 13 bases between. CDR3 length: 16 residues. CDR1 LGHNA and CDR2 YNFKEQ come from the germline V gene. CDR3 region: CASSQDLGRLNYGYTF. CDR3 bases: TGTGCCAGCAGCCAAGATCTAGGCAGGCTGAACTATGGCTACACCTTC.

This chain joins TRBV28 and TRBJ1-1, with a possible D match to TRBD1 (6 bases). Trimming stripped 2 bases from V and 0 bases from J, with 10 bases between. CDR1 and CDR2 from the germline V gene are MDHEN and SYDVKM. The CDR3 runs to 15 residues. CDR3 nucleotide sequence: TGTGCCAGCAGTTTAGTGGGGGCGCTGAACACTGAAGCTTTCTTT. This encodes CASSLVGALNTEAFF.

As concerns this clone: The sample has other DNA sequences that encode this CDR3 too. V gene TRBV7-9 combines with J gene TRBJ1-5; D is perhaps TRBD1 (6 bases). The CDR3 sequence is 14 residues long. V was trimmed by 2 bases and J by 5 bases, leaving 10 bases between them. Germline V gene lookup returns CDR1 SEHNR and CDR2 FQNEAQ (reference sequence). In DNA, the CDR3 is TGTGCCAGCAGCTTAAGGGGGAAGGATCAGCCCCAGCATTTT. It translates to CASSLRGKDQPQHF.

In DNA form, the CDR3 reads TGTGCCAGCTCAATGGACACCTACGAGCAGTACTTC. This translates into CASSMDTYEQYF. The chain is built from TRBV18 and TRBJ2-7; tentative D call: TRBD1 (5 bases). Trimming pared 5 bases from V and 2 bases from J, leaving 7 bases between. CDR1 and CDR2 (germline): KGHSH, LQKENI. The CDR3 has 12 residues.

The rearrangement links TRBV10-3 to TRBJ2-3; the match to TRBD1 covers 8 bases. The CDR3 covers 14 residues. Germline lookup yields CDR1 ENHRY and CDR2 SYGVKD. The ends lost 10 bases at V and 3 bases at J; junction bases unmatched: 9. The CDR3: CATMTGVSTDTQYF. CDR3 nucleotide sequence: TGTGCCACAATGACAGGGGTCTCAACAGATACGCAGTATTTT.